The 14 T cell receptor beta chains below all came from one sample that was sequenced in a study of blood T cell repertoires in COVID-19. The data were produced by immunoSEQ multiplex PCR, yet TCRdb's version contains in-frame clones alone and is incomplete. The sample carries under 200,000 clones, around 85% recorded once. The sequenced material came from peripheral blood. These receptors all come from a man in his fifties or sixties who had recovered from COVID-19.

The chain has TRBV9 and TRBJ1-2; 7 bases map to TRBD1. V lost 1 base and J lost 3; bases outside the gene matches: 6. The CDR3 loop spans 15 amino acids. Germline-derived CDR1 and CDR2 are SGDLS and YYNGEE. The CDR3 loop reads CASSVLGRGDYGYTF. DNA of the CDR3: TGTGCCAGCAGCGTACTAGGCAGGGGGGACTATGGCTACACCTTC.

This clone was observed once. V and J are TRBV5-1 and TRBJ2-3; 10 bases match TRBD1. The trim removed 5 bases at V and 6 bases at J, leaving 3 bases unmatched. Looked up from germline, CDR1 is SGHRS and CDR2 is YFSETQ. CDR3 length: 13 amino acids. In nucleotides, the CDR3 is TGCGCCAGCAGTGGACAGGGGGTCGATACGCAGTATTTT. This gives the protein CASSGQGVDTQYF.

The CDR3 region is CASRTDGGFYGYTF. The CDR3 region has the DNA TGTGCCAGCAGGACCGACGGAGGATTCTATGGCTACACCTTC. The chain uses TRBV2 and TRBJ1-2; D gene unclear. The CDR3 runs 14 residues. Trimming removed 6 bases from V and 4 bases from J, with 15 bases in between. Germline CDR1 reads SNHLY; CDR2 reads FYNNEI. The full variable domain, its missing parts supplied by reference TRBV2 and TRBJ1-2, is EPEVTQTPSHQVTQMGQEVILRCVPISNHLYFYWYRQILGQKVEFLVSFYNNEISEKSEIFDDQFSVERPDGSNFTLKIRSTKLEDSAMYFCASRTDGGFYGYTFGSGTRLTVV.

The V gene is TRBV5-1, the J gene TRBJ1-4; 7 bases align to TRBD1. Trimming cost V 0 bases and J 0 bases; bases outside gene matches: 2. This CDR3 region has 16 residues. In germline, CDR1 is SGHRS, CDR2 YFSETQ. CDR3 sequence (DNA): TGCGCCAGCAGCTTGGTCGGGACAGCAACTAATGAAAAACTGTTTTTT. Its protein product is CASSLVGTATNEKLFF.

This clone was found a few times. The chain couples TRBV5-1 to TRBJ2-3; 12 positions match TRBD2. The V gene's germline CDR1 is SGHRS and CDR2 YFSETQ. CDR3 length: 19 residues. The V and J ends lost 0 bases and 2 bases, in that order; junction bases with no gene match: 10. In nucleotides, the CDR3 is TGCGCCAGCAGCTTGGTACTAGCGGGGGGCCACGTGTCCACAGATACGCAGTATTTT. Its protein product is CASSLVLAGGHVSTDTQYF.

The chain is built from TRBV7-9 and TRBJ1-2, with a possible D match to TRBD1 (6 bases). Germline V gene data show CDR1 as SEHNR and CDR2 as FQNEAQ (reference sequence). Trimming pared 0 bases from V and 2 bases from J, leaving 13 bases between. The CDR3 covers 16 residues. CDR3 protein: CASSLAELGQNYGYTF. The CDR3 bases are TGTGCCAGCAGCTTAGCGGAATTGGGACAAAACTATGGCTACACCTTC.

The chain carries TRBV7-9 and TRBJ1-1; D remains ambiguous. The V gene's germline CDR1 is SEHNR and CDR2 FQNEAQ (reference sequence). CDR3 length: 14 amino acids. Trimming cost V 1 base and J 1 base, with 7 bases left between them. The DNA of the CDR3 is TGTGCCAGCAGCTTAGTACGGGAGAACACTGAAGCTTTCTTT. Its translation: CASSLVRENTEAFF.

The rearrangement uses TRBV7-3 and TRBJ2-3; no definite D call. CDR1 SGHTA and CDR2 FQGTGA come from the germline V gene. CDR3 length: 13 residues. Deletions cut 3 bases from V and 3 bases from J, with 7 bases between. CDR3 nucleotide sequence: TGTGCCAGCAGCTTCTCTAGTACAGATACGCAGTATTTT. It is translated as CASSFSSTDTQYF.

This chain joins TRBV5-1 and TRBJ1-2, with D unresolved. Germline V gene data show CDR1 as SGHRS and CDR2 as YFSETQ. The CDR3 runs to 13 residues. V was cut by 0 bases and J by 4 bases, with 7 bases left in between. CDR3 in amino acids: CASSLEQSYGYTF. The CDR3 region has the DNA TGCGCCAGCAGCTTGGAACAGAGCTATGGCTACACCTTC.

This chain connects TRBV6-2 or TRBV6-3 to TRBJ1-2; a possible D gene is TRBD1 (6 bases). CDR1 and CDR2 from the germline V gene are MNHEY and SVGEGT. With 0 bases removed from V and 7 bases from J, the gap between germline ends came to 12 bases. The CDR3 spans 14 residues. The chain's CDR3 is CASSYSTGRGGYTF. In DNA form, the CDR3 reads TGTGCCAGCAGTTACTCGACAGGAAGGGGTGGCTACACCTTC.

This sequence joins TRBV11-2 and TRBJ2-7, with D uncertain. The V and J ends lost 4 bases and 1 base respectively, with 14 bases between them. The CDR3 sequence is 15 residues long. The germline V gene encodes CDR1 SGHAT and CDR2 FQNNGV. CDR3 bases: TGTGCCAGCAGCTCTTCCGTGATCGGTTCCTACGAGCAGTACTTC. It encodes CASSSSVIGSYEQYF.

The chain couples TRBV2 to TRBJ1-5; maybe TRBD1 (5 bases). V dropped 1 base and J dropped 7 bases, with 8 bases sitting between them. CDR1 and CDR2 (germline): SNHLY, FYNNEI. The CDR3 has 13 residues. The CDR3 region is CASSEGDRQPQHF. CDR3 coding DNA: TGTGCCAGCAGTGAAGGTGACAGACAGCCCCAGCATTTT.

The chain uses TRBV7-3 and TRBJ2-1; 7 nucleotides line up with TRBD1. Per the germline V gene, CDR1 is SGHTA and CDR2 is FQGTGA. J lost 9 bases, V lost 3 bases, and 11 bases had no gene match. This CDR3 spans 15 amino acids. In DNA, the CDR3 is TGTGCCAGCAGCTTCCAAAATACAGGGGAGAGTGAGCAGTTCTTC. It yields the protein CASSFQNTGESEQFF.

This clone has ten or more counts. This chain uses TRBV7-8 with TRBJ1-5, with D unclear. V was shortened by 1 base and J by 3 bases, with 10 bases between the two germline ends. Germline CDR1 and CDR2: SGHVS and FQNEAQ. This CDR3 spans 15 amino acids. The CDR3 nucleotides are TGTGCCAGCAGCTTAGGCCAACAGATCAATCAGCCCCAGCATTTT. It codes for CASSLGQQINQPQHF.